A single sample is the source of the 17 T cell receptor beta chains below, sequenced in a study of cytomegalovirus exposure and HLA in healthy donors. The method was immunoSEQ multiplex PCR; TCRdb's version includes in-frame clones alone and lacks a portion of them. Of approximately 54,000 clones listed, around nine tenths are singletons. What was sequenced was PBMCs. The receptors were gathered from a woman aged 18 to 35 in good health and CMV-seropositive.

This clone was detected only once. This chain links TRBV5-4 with TRBJ1-4; D is uncertain. CDR3 length: 17 residues. The V and J ends lost 1 base and 2 bases respectively, with 15 bases between them. Germline lookup yields CDR1 SGHNT and CDR2 YYREEE (reference sequence). DNA for the CDR3: TGTGCCAGCAGCTTGAGCGATGGGTCTTGGACTAATGAAAAACTGTTTTTT. Translated: CASSLSDGSWTNEKLFF.

This clone was picked up one time. CDR3 nucleotide sequence: TGTGCCAGCAGCTTAACAGGGGGCGCGGCTGAAGCTTTCTTT. This encodes CASSLTGGAAEAFF. The rearrangement uses TRBV11-2 and TRBJ1-1, with TRBD1 matching 9 bases. V lost 2 bases and J lost 6; bases outside the gene matches: 4. Germline V gene lookup returns CDR1 SGHAT and CDR2 FQNNGV. The CDR3 sequence is 14 residues long. Complete variable domain (other parts from reference TRBV11-2 and TRBJ1-1): EAGVAQSPRYKIIEKRQSVAFWCNPISGHATLYWYQQILGQGPKLLIQFQNNGVVDDSQLPKDRFSAERLKGVDSTLKIQPAKLEDSAVYLCASSLTGGAAEAFFGQGTRLTVV.

V is TRBV6-6 and J is TRBJ1-5, with TRBD1 as a possible D gene (6 bases). Germline values: CDR1 MNHNY, CDR2 SVGAGI (reference sequence). V was pared by 2 bases and J by 6 bases, with 11 bases between. The CDR3 contains 14 residues. DNA of the CDR3: TGTGCCAGCAGTTACACGGGGGGCAGTCAGCCCCAGCATTTT. The encoded protein is CASSYTGGSQPQHF.

The chain employs TRBV10-3 and TRBJ2-2, with 15 bases identical to TRBD2. The ends lost 10 bases at V and 8 bases at J; junction bases unmatched: 14. CDR1 ENHRY and CDR2 SYGVKD come from the germline V gene. The CDR3 covers 17 residues. The CDR3 protein is CATIRTSGGASKGELFF. In DNA form, the CDR3 reads TGTGCCACCATACGGACTAGCGGGGGGGCCTCTAAGGGGGAGCTGTTTTTT.

V usage is TRBV2 and J usage is TRBJ1-5, with D possibly being TRBD1 (6 bases). V lost 7 bases, J lost 0 bases, and 13 bases lay in between. Germline assignment: CDR1 SNHLY and CDR2 FYNNEI. The CDR3 is 15 amino acids. The CDR3 DNA sequence: TGTGCCAGCAACCAACAGGGCCCTAGCAATCAGCCCCAGCATTTT. This codes for CASNQQGPSNQPQHF.

CDR3 in amino acids: CASSFQGVNTGELFF. The CDR3 region has the DNA TGTGCCAGCAGCTTTCAGGGGGTAAACACCGGGGAGCTGTTTTTT. V is TRBV11-1 and J is TRBJ2-2; 7 bases map to TRBD1. The V gene end was trimmed by 3 bases and the J gene end by 2 bases; junction bases not matched to a gene: 3. From germline, CDR1 is SGHAT and CDR2 FQDESV (reference sequence). CDR3 length: 15 amino acids. Based on the CDR3 plus reference TRBV11-1 and TRBJ2-2, the full variable domain is EAEVAQSPRYKITEKSQAVAFWCDPISGHATLYWYRQILGQGPELLVQFQDESVVDDSQLPKDRFSAERLKGVDSTLKIQPAELGDSAMYLCASSFQGVNTGELFFGEGSRLTVL.

As DNA, the CDR3 is TGTGCCAGCAGTTTAGGGGGACAGCCAGCTTCACCCCTCCACTTT. Amino acid sequence: CASSLGGQPASPLHF. The chain joins TRBV28 to TRBJ1-6; 7 nucleotides agree with TRBD1. The V gene's germline CDR1 is MDHEN and CDR2 SYDVKM. V shed 2 bases and J 9 bases; nucleotides not matched to a gene: 7. The CDR3 length is 15 residues. Full variable domain (outside the CDR3, taken from reference TRBV28 and TRBJ1-6): DVKVTQSSRYLVKRTGEKVFLECVQDMDHENMFWYRQDPGLGLRLIYFSYDVKMKEKGDIPEGYSVSREKKERFSLILESASTNQTSMYLCASSLGGQPASPLHFGNGTRLTVT.

This sequence joins TRBV5-1 and TRBJ2-1, with TRBD1 as a possible D gene (6 bases). CDR3 length: 14 amino acids. The V end was cut by 4 bases, the J end by 10 bases, with 18 bases between. Germline V gene lookup returns CDR1 SGHRS and CDR2 YFSETQ. The CDR3 is CASSHGQTIQEQFF. CDR3 sequence (DNA): TGCGCCAGCAGCCATGGACAGACAATACAGGAGCAGTTCTTC.

The chain employs TRBV28 and TRBJ2-1, with TRBD2 identical over 10 bases. The CDR3 is 15 amino acids. V was pared by 3 bases and J by 5 bases, with 4 bases of the junction left unmatched. Germline lookup yields CDR1 MDHEN and CDR2 SYDVKM. The CDR3 nucleotides are TGTGCCAGCAGTTTGGCTAGCGGGGGTGACAATGAGCAGTTCTTC. This encodes CASSLASGGDNEQFF.

The V and J genes are TRBV7-2 and TRBJ1-1; possibly TRBD1 for D (6 bases). The CDR3 contains 16 residues. V was clipped by 0 bases and J by 5 bases, with 16 bases between them. Per germline, CDR1 SGHTA and CDR2 FQGNSA. Written as DNA, the CDR3 is TGTGCCAGCAGCTTAGCGTTAGGGGGGGCGAGGACTGAAGCTTTCTTT. Translation gives CASSLALGGARTEAFF.

The chain couples TRBV5-4 to TRBJ1-3; D perhaps matches TRBD1 (6 bases). The V gene's germline CDR1 is SGHNT and CDR2 YYREEE (reference sequence). The CDR3 covers 15 residues. V shed 4 bases and J shed 9 bases, with 20 bases lying between them. In nucleotides, the CDR3 is TGTGCCAGCAGCCGGAATGGACAGCGCGAAAGCACCATATATTTT. Translated: CASSRNGQRESTIYF.

This clone was seen more than once but under ten times. The chain employs TRBV5-6 and TRBJ1-6, with D possibly TRBD1 on 6 matching bases. CDR3 size: 13 residues. Germline loops: CDR1 SGHDT, CDR2 YYEEEE. V was shortened by 3 bases and J by 11 bases, with 12 bases between the two germline ends. The CDR3 bases are TGTGCCAGCAGCTCTAGGACAGTTGCACCCCTCCACTTT. Encoded protein: CASSSRTVAPLHF.

The chain uses TRBV5-1 and TRBJ1-4; D unclear. The V and J ends lost 2 bases and 7 bases respectively, with 15 bases between them. This CDR3 comprises 15 residues. CDR1 is SGHRS and CDR2 is YFSETQ in the germline V gene. CDR3 region: CASSFLGSEGEKLFF. CDR3 bases: TGCGCCAGCAGCTTTCTAGGGAGTGAGGGTGAAAAACTGTTTTTT.

The chain combines TRBV29-1 with TRBJ1-1; 8 bases agree with TRBD1. From germline, CDR1 is SQVTM and CDR2 ANQGSEA. The ends lost 0 bases at V and 7 bases at J; junction bases unmatched: 4. This CDR3 is 13 amino acids long. DNA for the CDR3: TGCAGCGTTGAAGATCTGGGGACAGGTGAAGCTTTCTTT. It encodes CSVEDLGTGEAFF. Full variable domain (outside the CDR3, taken from reference TRBV29-1 and TRBJ1-1): SAVISQKPSRDICQRGTSLTIQCQVDSQVTMMFWYRQQPGQSLTLIATANQGSEATYESGFVIDKFPISRPNLTFSTLTVSNMSPEDSSIYLCSVEDLGTGEAFFGQGTRLTVV.

As concerns this clone: The identical CDR3 is also encoded by other nucleotide sequences in the sample. The V gene is TRBV5-1, the J gene TRBJ2-1; a possible D gene is TRBD1 (5 bases). CDR1 is SGHRS, CDR2 YFSETQ, per germline. This CDR3 is 14 amino acids long. Trimming shortened V by 0 bases and J by 7 bases, and 11 bases separated the two germline ends. CDR3 DNA sequence: TGCGCCAGCAGCTTGGGCTCAGGGAATAATGAGCAGTTCTTC. As protein: CASSLGSGNNEQFF.

This chain links TRBV7-9 with TRBJ2-3; D uncertain. Germline V lookup: CDR1 SEHNR, CDR2 FQNEAQ (reference sequence). This CDR3 is 14 amino acids long. V was cut by 5 bases and J by 3 bases, with 12 bases left in between. CDR3 nucleotides: TGTGCCAGCAGCCTCTCCACGACAACAGATACGCAGTATTTT. Its translation is CASSLSTTTDTQYF.

This clone was picked up one time. The chain has TRBV4-3 and TRBJ2-4; 8 nucleotides line up with TRBD1. This CDR3 spans 18 amino acids. Per the germline V gene, CDR1 is LGHNA and CDR2 is YSLEER. The V gene end was trimmed by 1 base and the J gene end by 1 base; junction bases not matched to a gene: 9. The CDR3 region is CASSQVTGQVSAKNIQYF. The CDR3 coding sequence is TGCGCCAGCAGCCAAGTAACGGGACAGGTATCGGCCAAAAACATTCAGTACTTC.